The T cell receptor beta chain under discussion was sequenced for a study of vaccination effects on CD4 cells after COVID-19. About the research overall: The median interval between the second dose and post-vaccine sampling was 72 days.

After roughly ten days in culture, the CD4+ T cells were isolated. Sometime from March through December 2020, the person acquired a SARS-CoV-2 infection that PCR confirmed. Each person got two doses of an mRNA SARS-CoV-2 vaccine, BNT162b2 or mRNA-1273. Replacing half the medium with IL-2 medium was done on days 3 and 7. Of note for this clone: Its antigen is unidentified.

The assay was immunoSEQ multiplex PCR, and TCRdb's table has in-frame clones only and misses some. The sample comprises about 50,000 clones, around three quarters of which are singletons, and 5% to 5.5% rests with the top ten. The sample here was CD4+ T cells from PBMCs cultured without peptide, taken after COVID-19 vaccination. The receptor was derived from a human donor who had a prior SARS-CoV-2 infection.

In nucleotides, the CDR3 is TGTGCCAGTAGTAAGGTTCTAGCGGGGGGCCCCCCAGGAGATGAGCAGTTCTTC. It is translated as CASSKVLAGGPPGDEQFF. This chain joins TRBV19 and TRBJ2-1, with 11 bases that match TRBD2. The CDR3 consists of 18 residues. With V trimmed by 4 bases and J by 8 bases, 16 bases remained unmatched. Germline V CDR1 and CDR2: LNHDA, SQIVND (reference sequence).